The 27 T cell receptor beta chains reported below all come from one sample, sequenced in a study of OX40 agonist ivuxolimab in advanced cancers. Some clones are missing from TCRdb's copy, which holds only in-frame ones; the method was immunoSEQ multiplex PCR. The sample holds about 42,000 clones, 70% to 90% seen once. This material consisted of CD4+ or CD8+ T cells sorted from blood, taken in a trial of the OX40 agonist ivuxolimab. These receptors were obtained from an adult with an advanced solid tumor such as melanoma, head and neck, liver or kidney cancer.

The rearrangement joins TRBV7-3 to TRBJ2-3, with 8 bases that match TRBD1. CDR1 and CDR2 from the germline V gene are SGHTA and FQGTGA. The J segment lost 5 bases and the V segment lost 4 bases, leaving 5 bases of the junction unmatched. There are 14 residues in the CDR3. The CDR3 region has the DNA TGTGCCAGCAGCTCTCAGGGGGCCGGAGATACGCAGTATTTT. Protein sequence: CASSSQGAGDTQYF. Looking up the rest from reference TRBV7-3 and TRBJ2-3 gives the full variable domain: GAGVSQTPSNKVTEKGKYVELRCDPISGHTALYWYRQSLGQGPEFLIYFQGTGAADDSGLPNDRFFAVRPEGSVSTLKIQRTERGDSAVYLCASSSQGAGDTQYFGPGTRLTVL.

This chain uses TRBV7-6 with TRBJ1-1; the D is unclear. Trimming took 5 bases from V and 5 from J, leaving 12 bases between them. This CDR3 contains 13 residues. Per the germline V gene, CDR1 is SGHVS and CDR2 is FNYEAQ. DNA for the CDR3: TGTGCCAGCAGCGACGCGTCGGAGACTGAAGCTTTCTTT. It translates to CASSDASETEAFF.

V gene TRBV2 combines with J gene TRBJ2-3; TRBD2 is a possible D gene (5 bases). V lost 8 bases, J lost 10 bases, and 16 bases lay in between. CDR1 and CDR2 (germline): SNHLY, FYNNEI. The CDR3 loop spans 12 amino acids. CDR3 sequence (DNA): TGTGCCAGCTATCTAGCTCTAACTGCGCAGTATTTT. This encodes CASYLALTAQYF.

The rearrangement uses TRBV5-1 and TRBJ1-1; D is unclear. CDR1 is SGHRS, CDR2 YFSETQ, per germline. The CDR3 is made up of 12 amino acids. The germline V and J ends were trimmed by 3 bases and 6 bases, with 9 bases remaining between them. The chain's CDR3 is CASSSVASEAFF. CDR3 nucleotides: TGCGCCAGCAGCTCAGTAGCGTCTGAAGCTTTCTTT. The full variable domain, rest sourced from reference TRBV5-1 and TRBJ1-1, is KAGVTQTPRYLIKTRGQQVTLSCSPISGHRSVSWYQQTPGQGLQFLFEYFSETQRNKGNFPGRFSGRQFSNSRSEMNVSTLELGDSALYLCASSSVASEAFFGQGTRLTVV.

This chain uses TRBV19 with TRBJ1-2; D gene ambiguous. This CDR3 contains 13 residues. CDR1 LNHDA and CDR2 SQIVND come from the germline V gene (reference sequence). V was pared by 10 bases and J by 5 bases, with 17 bases between. CDR3 sequence (DNA): TGTGCCACCCAACCCCGGGCCCTATATGGCTACACCTTC. Protein product: CATQPRALYGYTF.

DNA for the CDR3: TGTGCCAGTAGTGCGAACTGGGGTTCACCCCTCCACTTT. Protein: CASSANWGSPLHF. The chain combines TRBV19 with TRBJ1-6; D is undetermined. The CDR3 consists of 13 residues. V was cut by 5 bases and J by 9 bases, with 11 bases left in between. Germline CDR1 reads LNHDA; CDR2 reads SQIVND (reference sequence).

The rearrangement links TRBV2 to TRBJ2-7, with 10 bases that match TRBD1. In germline, CDR1 is SNHLY, CDR2 FYNNEI. The CDR3 runs to 14 residues. V was clipped by 6 bases and J by 3 bases; unmatched bases: 5. The CDR3 DNA follows: TGTGCCAGCAGCTTGGGACAGGGGAACTACGAGCAGTACGTC. Translating it yields CASSLGQGNYEQYV.

This clone came up a few times. The chain uses TRBV7-6 and TRBJ2-3, with D possibly being TRBD1 (5 bases). CDR1 is SGHVS, CDR2 FNYEAQ, per germline. CDR3 length: 17 residues. The V gene lost 1 base and the J gene lost 0 bases, with 14 bases spanning the gap. For the CDR3, the DNA is TGTGCCAGCAGCTTAGGCGTGGCAGGGCCTAGCACAGATACGCAGTATTTT. Its translation: CASSLGVAGPSTDTQYF. Based on the CDR3 plus reference TRBV7-6 and TRBJ2-3, the full variable domain is GAGVSQSPRYKVTKRGQDVALRCDPISGHVSLYWYRQALGQGPEFLTYFNYEAQQDKSGLPNDRFSAERPEGSISTLTIQRTEQRDSAMYRCASSLGVAGPSTDTQYFGPGTRLTVL.

J is TRBJ1-1 and V is TRBV5-1; no clear D gene. Germline CDR1 is SGHRS and CDR2 is YFSETQ. This CDR3 is 15 amino acids long. Trimming removed 7 bases at V and 4 bases at J, with 20 bases between. The CDR3 DNA reads TGCGCCAGCTCTAAGGTCGGCGCTGTGGGCACTGAAGCTTTCTTT. Amino acid sequence: CASSKVGAVGTEAFF.

V gene TRBV5-4 combines with J gene TRBJ1-6, with D unclear. Germline CDR1 reads SGHNT; CDR2 reads YYREEE (reference sequence). Deletions cut 0 bases from V and 9 bases from J, with 16 bases between. The CDR3 sequence is 16 residues long. CDR3 DNA: TGTGCCAGCAGCTTGGCCGGTGGAGTCTTTGGTTCACCCCTCCACTTT. Its translation is CASSLAGGVFGSPLHF.

The rearrangement uses TRBV2 and TRBJ2-1; possible D gene TRBD2, 6 bases. Looked up from germline, CDR1 is SNHLY and CDR2 is FYNNEI. The CDR3 extends over 15 amino acids. V was shortened by 2 bases and J by 6 bases, with 14 bases between the two germline ends. Here the CDR3 reads CASSEWVHGGNEQFF. As DNA, the CDR3 is TGTGCCAGCAGTGAATGGGTCCACGGGGGCAATGAGCAGTTCTTC.

This clone is labeled medium-sized. The rearrangement links TRBV27 to TRBJ1-1; no clear D. Trimming removed 1 base at V and 5 bases at J, with 11 bases between. Germline CDR1 is MNHEY and CDR2 is SMNVEV (reference sequence). The CDR3 is made up of 14 amino acids. The CDR3 DNA is TGTGCCAGCAGTTTATGGGGAAGTGTTACTGAAGCTTTCTTT. It encodes CASSLWGSVTEAFF.

The J gene is TRBJ1-1, the V gene TRBV2; D remains ambiguous. V lost 4 bases and J 1 base, leaving 10 bases between the germline ends. From germline, CDR1 is SNHLY and CDR2 FYNNEI. The CDR3 length is 14 residues. In DNA, the CDR3 is TGTGCCAGCAGTGTAGAGAAAGGGAACACTGAAGCTTTCTTT. It translates to CASSVEKGNTEAFF.

This sequence joins TRBV2 and TRBJ2-3; 9 bases agree with TRBD2. Losses at the gene ends were 5 bases for V and 1 base for J; bases not matched to a gene: 4. From germline, CDR1 is SNHLY and CDR2 FYNNEI. The CDR3 consists of 15 residues. The CDR3 DNA sequence: TGTGCCAGCAGTCGATCTAGCGGGGGCACAGATACGCAGTATTTT. Encoded protein: CASSRSSGGTDTQYF. Complete variable domain (other parts from reference TRBV2 and TRBJ2-3): EPEVTQTPSHQVTQMGQEVILRCVPISNHLYFYWYRQILGQKVEFLVSFYNNEISEKSEIFDDQFSVERPDGSNFTLKIRSTKLEDSAMYFCASSRSSGGTDTQYFGPGTRLTVL.

This chain links TRBV18 with TRBJ1-3; no reliable D call. The CDR3 loop spans 16 amino acids. Trimming took 3 bases from V and 0 from J, leaving 12 bases between them. Germline assignment: CDR1 KGHSH and CDR2 LQKENI. The CDR3 DNA is TGTGCCAGCTCACCGGGCAGTTTTTACTCTGGAAACACCATATATTTT. Translation: CASSPGSFYSGNTIYF. The whole variable domain, remainder taken from reference TRBV18 and TRBJ1-3, is NAGVMQNPRHLVRRRGQEARLRCSPMKGHSHVYWYRQLPEEGLKFMVYLQKENIIDESGMPKERFSAEFPKEGPSILRIQQVVRGDSAAYFCASSPGSFYSGNTIYFGEGSWLTVV.

This clone has just a few counts. J is TRBJ1-2 and V is TRBV5-1; D is unclear. This CDR3 region has 14 residues. Germline V gene data show CDR1 as SGHRS and CDR2 as YFSETQ. V lost 4 bases, J lost 3 bases, and 13 bases lay in between. The CDR3 DNA follows: TGCGCCAGCAGCACGTCTCCCATGTACTATGGCTACACCTTC. This codes for CASSTSPMYYGYTF.

This clone showed up just once. The chain links TRBV15 to TRBJ2-1; no firm D call. V lost 0 bases to trimming and J lost 15 bases, with 18 bases between them. Germline V gene sequence: CDR1 LNHNV, CDR2 YYDKDF (reference sequence). The CDR3 loop spans 14 amino acids. The CDR3 sequence is CATSRDRVPRRRFF. CDR3 nucleotide sequence: TGTGCCACCAGCAGAGATCGGGTCCCTCGAAGACGGTTCTTC. The full variable domain, rest sourced from reference TRBV15 and TRBJ2-1, is DAMVIQNPRYQVTQFGKPVTLSCSQTLNHNVMYWYQQKSSQAPKLLFHYYDKDFNNEADTPDNFQSRRPNTSFCFLDIRSPGLGDTAMYLCATSRDRVPRRRFFGPGTRLTVL.

The chain is built from TRBV10-1 and TRBJ1-5; D gene ambiguous. CDR1 WNHNN and CDR2 SYGVQD come from the germline V gene (reference sequence). V was shortened by 2 bases and J by 2 bases, with 10 bases between the two germline ends. There are 15 residues in the CDR3. The CDR3 nucleotides are TGCGCCAGCAGTGAGCAGGAAAAGGGCAATCAGCCCCAGCATTTT. Its translation: CASSEQEKGNQPQHF.

The genes are TRBV7-3 and TRBJ2-5; the D call may be TRBD1 or TRBD2 (5 bases each). The V end was cut by 5 bases, the J end by 9 bases, with 16 bases between. Looked up from germline, CDR1 is SGHTA and CDR2 is FQGTGA. The CDR3 runs to 13 residues. CDR3 sequence: CASSRGPDGAQYF. CDR3 DNA sequence: TGTGCCAGCAGCCGGGGCCCAGATGGGGCCCAGTACTTC.

The chain joins TRBV5-4 to TRBJ1-1, with D perhaps TRBD1 (6 bases). The CDR3 sequence is 15 residues long. The V and J ends lost 2 bases and 2 bases respectively, with 13 bases between them. CDR1 is SGHNT and CDR2 is YYREEE in the germline V gene (reference sequence). DNA for the CDR3: TGTGCCAGCAGCTTCGGGGGGCCTGGAAACACTGAAGCTTTCTTT. The encoded protein is CASSFGGPGNTEAFF.

The rearrangement links TRBV18 to TRBJ1-1; D unresolved. With 2 bases removed from V and 0 bases from J, the gap between germline ends came to 4 bases. The CDR3 runs 13 residues. The germline gives CDR1 KGHSH, CDR2 LQKENI. The CDR3 bases are TGTGCCAGCTCACCAGGACTGAACACTGAAGCTTTCTTT. Its protein is CASSPGLNTEAFF.

DNA for the CDR3: TGTGCCAGCTCACCGATCCAATCTGGGGCGCAAGAGACCCAGTACTTC. This encodes CASSPIQSGAQETQYF. The chain combines TRBV18 with TRBJ2-5; maybe TRBD1 (5 bases). CDR3 length: 16 amino acids. Germline CDR1 reads KGHSH; CDR2 reads LQKENI. V lost 3 bases and J 2 bases, leaving 16 bases between the germline ends.

The rearrangement joins TRBV7-2 to TRBJ2-5; 9 positions agree with TRBD2. Germline-derived CDR1 and CDR2 are SGHTA and FQGNSA. The length of the CDR3 is 14 residues. The V and J ends lost 6 bases and 5 bases, in that order; junction bases with no gene match: 7. Here the CDR3 reads CASREREVWETQYF. The CDR3 DNA reads as TGTGCCAGCAGAGAGCGGGAGGTGTGGGAGACCCAGTACTTC.

In DNA form, the CDR3 reads TGTGCCACCAGCGGGGCAGGGGGACGTAACTATGGCTACACCTTC. Translation gives CATSGAGGRNYGYTF. The chain carries TRBV15 and TRBJ1-2, with 7 bases lining up with TRBD1. The V gene end was trimmed by 5 bases and the J gene end by 1 base; junction bases not matched to a gene: 7. The CDR3 covers 15 residues. CDR1 and CDR2 from the germline V gene are LNHNV and YYDKDF (reference sequence).

V usage is TRBV30 and J usage is TRBJ2-5; 7 nucleotides align to TRBD2. This CDR3 has 11 amino acids. V dropped 3 bases and J dropped 7; count of bases not matched to a gene: 2. Germline assignment: CDR1 GTSNPN and CDR2 SVGIG (reference sequence). The CDR3 coding sequence is TGTGCCTGGAGCTGGGAGGGGACCCAGTACTTC. Protein: CAWSWEGTQYF.

The chain employs TRBV10-2 and TRBJ2-1; the D gene is possibly TRBD1 (7 bases). Trimming took 8 bases from V and 2 from J, leaving 10 bases between them. The CDR3 runs 13 residues. In germline, CDR1 is WSHSY, CDR2 SAAADI. CDR3 DNA sequence: TGCGCCAGCCAGGGGGGAGCCTACAATGAGCAGTTCTTC. Protein: CASQGGAYNEQFF.

The gene calls are TRBV6-6 and TRBJ1-6, with D unclear. Germline V gene lookup returns CDR1 MNHNY and CDR2 SVGAGI (reference sequence). V was clipped by 11 bases and J by 9 bases, with 14 bases between them. This CDR3 spans 12 amino acids. In nucleotides, the CDR3 is TGTGCCTATCAGGAAGAGGGTTCACCCCTCCACTTT. Translated, it gives CAYQEEGSPLHF.